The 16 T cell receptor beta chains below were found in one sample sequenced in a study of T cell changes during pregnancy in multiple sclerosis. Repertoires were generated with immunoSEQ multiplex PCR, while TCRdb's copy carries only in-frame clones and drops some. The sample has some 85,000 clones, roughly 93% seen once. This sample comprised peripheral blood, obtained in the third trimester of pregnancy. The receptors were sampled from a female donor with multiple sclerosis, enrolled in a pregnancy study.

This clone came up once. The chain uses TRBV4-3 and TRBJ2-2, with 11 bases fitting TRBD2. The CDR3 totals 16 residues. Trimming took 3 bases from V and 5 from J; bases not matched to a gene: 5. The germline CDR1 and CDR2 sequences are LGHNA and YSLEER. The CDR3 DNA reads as TGCGCCAGCAGCCACGGGACTAGCGGCGAAACCGGGGAGCTGTTTTTT. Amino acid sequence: CASSHGTSGETGELFF.

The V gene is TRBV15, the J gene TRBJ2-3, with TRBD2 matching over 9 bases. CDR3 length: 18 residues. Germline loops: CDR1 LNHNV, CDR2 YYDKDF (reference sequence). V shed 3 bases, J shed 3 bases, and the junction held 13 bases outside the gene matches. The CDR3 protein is CATSSVPRASGTTDTQYF. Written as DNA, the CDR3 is TGTGCCACCAGCAGCGTCCCCCGGGCTAGCGGGACAACAGATACGCAGTATTTT.

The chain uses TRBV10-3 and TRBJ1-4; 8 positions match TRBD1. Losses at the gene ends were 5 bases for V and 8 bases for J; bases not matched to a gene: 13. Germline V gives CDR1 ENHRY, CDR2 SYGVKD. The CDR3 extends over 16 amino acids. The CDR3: CAISRQGLVGGEKLFF. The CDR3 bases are TGTGCCATCAGTCGACAGGGGCTGGTTGGGGGAGAAAAACTGTTTTTT.

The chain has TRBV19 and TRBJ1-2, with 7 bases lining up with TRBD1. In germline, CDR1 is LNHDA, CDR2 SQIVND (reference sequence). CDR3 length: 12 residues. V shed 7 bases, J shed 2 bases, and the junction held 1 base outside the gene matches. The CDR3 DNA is TGTGCCAGTAAGGGACAGAACTATGGCTACACCTTC. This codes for CASKGQNYGYTF.

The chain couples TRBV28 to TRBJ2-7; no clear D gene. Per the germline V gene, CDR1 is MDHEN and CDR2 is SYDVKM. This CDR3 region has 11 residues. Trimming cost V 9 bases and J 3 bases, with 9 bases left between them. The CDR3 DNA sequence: TGTGCCAGTCAGGTAAACTACGAGCAGTACTTC. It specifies CASQVNYEQYF.

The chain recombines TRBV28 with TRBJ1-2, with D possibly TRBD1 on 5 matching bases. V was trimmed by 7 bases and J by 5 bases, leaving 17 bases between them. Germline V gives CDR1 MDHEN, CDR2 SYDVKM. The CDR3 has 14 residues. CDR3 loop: CASNFGRVDYGYTF. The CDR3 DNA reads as TGTGCCAGCAACTTCGGCAGGGTGGATTATGGCTACACCTTC.

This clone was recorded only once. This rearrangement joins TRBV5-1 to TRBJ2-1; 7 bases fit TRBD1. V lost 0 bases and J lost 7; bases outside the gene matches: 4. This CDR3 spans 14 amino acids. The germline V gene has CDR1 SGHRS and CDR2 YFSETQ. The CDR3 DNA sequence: TGCGCCAGCAGCTTGGAGAGGGGGCTGAATGAGCAGTTCTTC. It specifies CASSLERGLNEQFF.

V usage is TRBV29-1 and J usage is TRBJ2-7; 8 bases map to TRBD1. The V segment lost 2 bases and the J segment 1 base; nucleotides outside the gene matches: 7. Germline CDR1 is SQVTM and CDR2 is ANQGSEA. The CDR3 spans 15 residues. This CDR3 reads CSVEKFRDRSYEQYF. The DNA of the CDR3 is TGCAGCGTTGAAAAATTTCGGGACAGGTCCTACGAGCAGTACTTC.

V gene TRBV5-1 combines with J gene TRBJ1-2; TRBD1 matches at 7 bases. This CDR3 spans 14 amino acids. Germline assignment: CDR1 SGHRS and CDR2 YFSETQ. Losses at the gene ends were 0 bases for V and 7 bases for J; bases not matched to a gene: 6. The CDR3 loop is CASSLGQGNRGYTF. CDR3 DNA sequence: TGCGCCAGCAGCTTGGGACAGGGAAATCGTGGCTACACCTTC.

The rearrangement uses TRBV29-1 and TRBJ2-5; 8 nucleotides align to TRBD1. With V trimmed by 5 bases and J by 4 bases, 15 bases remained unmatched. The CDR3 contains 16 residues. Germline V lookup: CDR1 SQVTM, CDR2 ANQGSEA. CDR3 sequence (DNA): TGCAGCGTTTGGAACTTACTAGGACAGGGTGGAGAGACCCAGTACTTC. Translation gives CSVWNLLGQGGETQYF.

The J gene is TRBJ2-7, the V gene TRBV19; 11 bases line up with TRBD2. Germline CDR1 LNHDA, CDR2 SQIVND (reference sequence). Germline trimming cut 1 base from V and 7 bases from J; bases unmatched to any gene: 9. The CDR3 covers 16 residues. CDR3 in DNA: TGTGCCAGTAGTATAGCCGCGACTAGCGGGACTCAAGAGCAGTACTTC. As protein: CASSIAATSGTQEQYF.

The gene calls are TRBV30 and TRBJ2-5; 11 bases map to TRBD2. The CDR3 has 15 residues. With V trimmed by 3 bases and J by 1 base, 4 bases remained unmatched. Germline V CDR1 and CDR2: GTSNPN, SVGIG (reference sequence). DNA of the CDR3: TGTGCCTGGAGGCCGGGACTAGCGGTCCAAGAGACCCAGTACTTC. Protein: CAWRPGLAVQETQYF.

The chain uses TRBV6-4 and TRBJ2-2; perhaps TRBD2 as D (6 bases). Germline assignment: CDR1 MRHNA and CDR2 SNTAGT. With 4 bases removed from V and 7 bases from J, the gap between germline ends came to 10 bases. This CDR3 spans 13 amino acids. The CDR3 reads CASSVREDGELFF. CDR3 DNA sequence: TGTGCCAGCAGTGTAAGGGAGGACGGGGAGCTGTTTTTT.

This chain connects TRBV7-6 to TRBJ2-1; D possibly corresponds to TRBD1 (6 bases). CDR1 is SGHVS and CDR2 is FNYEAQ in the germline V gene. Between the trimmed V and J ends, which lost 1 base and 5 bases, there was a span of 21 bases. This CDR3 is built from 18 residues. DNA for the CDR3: TGTGCCAGCAGCTTAGTATGGGGGCCCGGGTCCATAGACAATGAGCAGTTCTTC. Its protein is CASSLVWGPGSIDNEQFF.

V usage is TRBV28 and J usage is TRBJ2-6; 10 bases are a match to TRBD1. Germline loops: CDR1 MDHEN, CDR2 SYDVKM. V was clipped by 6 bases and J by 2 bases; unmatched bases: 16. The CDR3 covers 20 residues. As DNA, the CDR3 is TGTGCCAGCAGGCACATAACAAAGGGGGACAGGGGACCTGGGGCCAACGTCCTGACTTTC. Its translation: CASRHITKGDRGPGANVLTF.

The CDR3 spells CASSAGTVNTEAFF. CDR3 nucleotide sequence: TGTGCCAGCAGTGCAGGGACAGTGAACACTGAAGCTTTCTTT. The chain recombines TRBV6-1 with TRBJ1-1, with TRBD1 matching over 7 bases. V dropped 4 bases and J dropped 0; count of bases not matched to a gene: 2. The V gene's germline CDR1 is MNHNS and CDR2 SASEGT. The CDR3 has 14 residues.